The clone carrying this TCR beta chain has more than one count but fewer than ten. The target antigen is unknown. Regarding time point: newly diagnosed GD, antithyroid drugs for less than 3 months. There was RNA extracted from PBMCs, and the TCR library was made from it. TCR beta libraries were built with iRepertoire HTBI primers and Arm-PCR of CDR3 regions. Per the study methods: Detected in the samples were about 58 TRBV and 14 to 15 TRBJ segments. TCRdb re-called the multiplex PCR reads through MiXCR, storing one row per CDR3 protein. The V and J calls were determined by TCRdb, not by the authors. The sample includes about 240,000 distinct CDR3 sequences, around 21% seen only once; the top ten take approximately 15%. These data are taken from a study of regulatory T cells in long-lasting Graves disease. Notes on the study in general: Thyroid tissue was not sampled; only peripheral blood was. Less diverse TCR repertoires were seen in persistent Graves' patients than in newly diagnosed ones.

This sequence originates from a female donor with Graves disease. The material sequenced was peripheral blood mononuclear cells (PBMCs), taken at new diagnosis, from a patient treated with antithyroid drugs.

The CDR3 sequence is CSVAAFYGYTF. For the CDR3, the DNA is TGCAGCGTTGCAGCTTTCTATGGCTACACCTTC. J is TRBJ1-2 and V is TRBV29-1, with D unresolved. The CDR3 loop spans 11 amino acids. Deletions cut 4 bases from V and 4 bases from J, with 7 bases between. CDR1 SQVTM and CDR2 ANQGSEA come from the germline V gene.